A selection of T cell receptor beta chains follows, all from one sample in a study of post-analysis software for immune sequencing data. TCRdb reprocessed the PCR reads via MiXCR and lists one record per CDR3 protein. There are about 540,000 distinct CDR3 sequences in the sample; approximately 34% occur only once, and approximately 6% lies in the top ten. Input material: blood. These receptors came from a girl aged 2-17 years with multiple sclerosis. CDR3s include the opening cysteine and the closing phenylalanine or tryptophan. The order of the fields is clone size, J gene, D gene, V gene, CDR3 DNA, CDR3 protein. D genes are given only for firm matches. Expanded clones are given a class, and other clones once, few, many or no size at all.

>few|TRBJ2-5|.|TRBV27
TGTGCCAGCAGTTTAACCGGTAACGGGGCTTTCGAGACCCAGTACTTC
CASSLTGNGAFETQYF
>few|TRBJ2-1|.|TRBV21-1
TGTGCCAGCAGCAAGGTATTAAGGAATGAGCAGTTCTTC
CASSKVLRNEQFF
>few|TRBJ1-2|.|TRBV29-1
TGCAGCGTTGAACCGAAGGGAGGTTCGGTTCAGCACTATGGCTACACCTTC
CSVEPKGGSVQHYGYTF
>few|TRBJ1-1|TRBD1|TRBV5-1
TGCGCCAGCAGCGGGAGACAGGGGGCCGTTACTGAAGCTTTCTTT
CASSGRQGAVTEAFF
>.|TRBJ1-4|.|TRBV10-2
TGCGCCAGCAGTGATTTTGGGATGCGTGAAAAACTGTTTTTT
CASSDFGMREKLFF
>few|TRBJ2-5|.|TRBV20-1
TGCAGTGCTAGAGATGACAGCCAAGAGACCCAGTACTTC
CSARDDSQETQYF
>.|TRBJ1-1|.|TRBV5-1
TGCGCCAGCAGGGCGGGGGTCTTGAACACTGAAGCTTTCTTT
CASRAGVLNTEAFF
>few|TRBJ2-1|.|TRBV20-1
TGCAGTGCTAGACCCTACAACCGCTACAATGAGCAGTTCTTC
CSARPYNRYNEQFF
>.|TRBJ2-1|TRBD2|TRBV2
TGTGCCAGCGGGGATCTAGCGGGGGTCAATGAGCAGTTCTTC
CASGDLAGVNEQFF
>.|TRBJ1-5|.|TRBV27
TGTGCCAGCAGTTCCTCTGACTATAGCAATCAGCCCCAGCATTTT
CASSSSDYSNQPQHF
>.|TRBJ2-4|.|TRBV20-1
TGCAGTGCTAGCAGGGGAGCCAAAAACATTCAGTACTTC
CSASRGAKNIQYF
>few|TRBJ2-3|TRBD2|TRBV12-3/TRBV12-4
TGTGCCAGCAGTTTTGGCGGGGGGGCGTTCGGATCAGATACGCAGTATTTT
CASSFGGGAFGSDTQYF
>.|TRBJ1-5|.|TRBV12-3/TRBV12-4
TGTGCCAGCAGGTCCGGGACGTATCGGCCCCAGCATTTT
CASRSGTYRPQHF
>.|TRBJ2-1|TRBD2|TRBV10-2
TGCGCCAGCAGTGAGTCTAGCGGGGGGTTGAGAAATGAGCAGTTCTTC
CASSESSGGLRNEQFF
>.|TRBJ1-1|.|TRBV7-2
TGTGCCAGCAGCCAAACAGGAGTCGGTGGAGCTTTCTTT
CASSQTGVGGAFF
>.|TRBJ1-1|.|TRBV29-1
TGCAGCGTTGCCCCCGGGACTGAAGCTTTCTTT
CSVAPGTEAFF
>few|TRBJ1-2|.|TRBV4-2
TGTGCCAGCAGCCAAGAAGGGACTGACTATGGCTACACCTTC
CASSQEGTDYGYTF
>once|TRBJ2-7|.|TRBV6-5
TGTGCCAGCAGTTACTACCGGGCCGCCTACGAGCAGTACTTC
CASSYYRAAYEQYF
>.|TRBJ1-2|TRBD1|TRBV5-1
TGCGCCAGCAGCATGGGGTCGCAGGGGGCGGATGGCTACACCTTC
CASSMGSQGADGYTF
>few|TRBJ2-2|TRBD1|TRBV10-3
TGTGCCATCAGCGCCGGGACAGCTTACGGGGAGCTGTTTTTT
CAISAGTAYGELFF
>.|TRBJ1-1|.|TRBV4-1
TGCGCCAGCAGCCCAAAGACAGGTTTGCTACTTAATGAAGCTTTCTTT
CASSPKTGLLLNEAFF
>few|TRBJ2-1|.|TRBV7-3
TGTGCCAGCAGGTTAACAGGGGAGCAGTTCTTC
CASRLTGEQFF
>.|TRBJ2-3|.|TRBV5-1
TGCGCCAGCAGCTTGGATCGGGCGGGGCGAACAGATGCGCAGTATTTT
CASSLDRAGRTDAQYF
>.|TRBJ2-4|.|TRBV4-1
TGCGCCAGCAGCCAAGCACAGGCAGCAAACATTCAGTACTTC
CASSQAQAANIQYF
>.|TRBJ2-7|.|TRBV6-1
TGTGCCAGCAGTGACGTTAGGGGCTACGAGCAGTACTTC
CASSDVRGYEQYF
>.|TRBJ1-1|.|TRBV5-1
TGCGCCAGCAGCTTGGTTCCGGGGGCGTTGAACACTGAAGCTTTCTTT
CASSLVPGALNTEAFF
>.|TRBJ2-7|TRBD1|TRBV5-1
TGCGCCAGCAGCGGGGGACAGGGGATAGACGAGCAGTACTTC
CASSGGQGIDEQYF
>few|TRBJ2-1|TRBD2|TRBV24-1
TGTGCCACCAGTGCTGCTAGCGGGGGTGACAATGAGCAGTTCTTC
CATSAASGGDNEQFF
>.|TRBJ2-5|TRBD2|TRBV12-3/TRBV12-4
TGTGCCAGCAGTCCCCGGGGGGACGGGGAGACCCAGTACTTC
CASSPRGDGETQYF
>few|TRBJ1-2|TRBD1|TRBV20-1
TGCAGTGCTCCTCATACCGCGGGACAGGGAGGTAGATATGGCTACACCTTC
CSAPHTAGQGGRYGYTF
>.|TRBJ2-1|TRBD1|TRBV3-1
TGTGCCAGCAGCGTAATTGGACAGGTGGACAATGAGCAGTTCTTC
CASSVIGQVDNEQFF
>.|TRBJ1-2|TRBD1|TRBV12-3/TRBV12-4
TGTGCCAGCAGTGGGACAGGTTCTCTCTACACCTTC
CASSGTGSLYTF
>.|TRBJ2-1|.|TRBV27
TGTGCCAGCAGTTTCGATGGGGGGCCGGCTAATGAGCAGTTCTTC
CASSFDGGPANEQFF
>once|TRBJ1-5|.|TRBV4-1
TGCGCCAGCAGCCTCAATTCGGGAGCGGAAGGTCAGCCCCAGCATTTT
CASSLNSGAEGQPQHF
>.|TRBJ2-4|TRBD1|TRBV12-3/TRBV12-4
TGTGCCAGCAGTTTCGAGGGACAGCTAGCCAAAAACATTCAGTACTTC
CASSFEGQLAKNIQYF
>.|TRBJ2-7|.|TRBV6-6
TGTGCCAGCAGTCGGGACACCCTATCCTACGAGCAGTACTTC
CASSRDTLSYEQYF
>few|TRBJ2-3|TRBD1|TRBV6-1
TGTGCCAGCAGTCCCCGTGAAGGGGGCGTCACAGATACGCAGTATTTT
CASSPREGGVTDTQYF
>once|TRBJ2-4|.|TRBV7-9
TGTGCCAGCAGCTTAAATCTGGGGGTCAAAAACATTCAGTACTTC
CASSLNLGVKNIQYF
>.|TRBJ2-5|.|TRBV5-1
TGCGCCAGCAGCTTGGTGTTCCGAGAGACCCAGTACTTC
CASSLVFRETQYF
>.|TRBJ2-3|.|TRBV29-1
TGCAGCGTGGCCACCGGGACGGGGCGCACAGATACGCAGTATTTT
CSVATGTGRTDTQYF
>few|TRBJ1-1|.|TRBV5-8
TGTGCCAGCAGCTCCGTGGGGAACACTGAAGCTTTCTTT
CASSSVGNTEAFF
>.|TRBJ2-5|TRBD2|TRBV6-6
TGTGCCAGCGGGCGGGGGATGGAGACCCAGTACTTC
CASGRGMETQYF
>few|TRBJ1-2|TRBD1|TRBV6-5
TGTGCCAGCAGTGGACAGGGGGAAAGCTACACCTTC
CASSGQGESYTF
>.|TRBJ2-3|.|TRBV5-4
TGTGCCAGCAGCTTGGCCGTAAGGCCAGATACGCAGTATTTT
CASSLAVRPDTQYF
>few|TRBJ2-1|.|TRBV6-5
TGTGCCAGCAGGGTGGGACGCAATCCCAACAATGAGCAGTTCTTC
CASRVGRNPNNEQFF
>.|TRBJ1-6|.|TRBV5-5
TGTGCCAGCAACCGGGGCCCGAGCTCCTATAATTCACCCCTCCACTTT
CASNRGPSSYNSPLHF
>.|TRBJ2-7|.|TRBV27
TGTGCCAGCACCCGTCCCGGGTATGGGAACAATGAGCAGTACTTC
CASTRPGYGNNEQYF
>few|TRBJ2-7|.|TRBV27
TGTGCCAGCAGCCCCGGGGGTACGATCTTCTACGAGCAGTACTTC
CASSPGGTIFYEQYF
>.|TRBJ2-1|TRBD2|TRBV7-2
TGTGCCAGCAGCCTCAACCCCGGGACTAGCTCCTACAATGAGCAGTTCTTC
CASSLNPGTSSYNEQFF
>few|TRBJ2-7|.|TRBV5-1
TGCGCCAGCAGCTTGGATCCCGGATCCTACGAGCAGTACTTC
CASSLDPGSYEQYF
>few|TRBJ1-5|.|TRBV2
TGTGCCAGCAGGTTTAATCAGCCCCAGCATTTT
CASRFNQPQHF
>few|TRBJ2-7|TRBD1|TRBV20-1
TGCAGTGCTAGACCTAGACAGGGGGCCACCTACGAGCAGTACTTC
CSARPRQGATYEQYF
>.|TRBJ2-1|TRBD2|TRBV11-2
TGTGCCAGCACCGGACTAGCGGGGGGTCAGAGCTCCTACAATGAGCAGTTCTTC
CASTGLAGGQSSYNEQFF
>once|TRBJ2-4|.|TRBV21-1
TGTGCCAGCAGCAAAATGGTTGGAGGGCTCATAGCCAAAAACATTCAGTACTTC
CASSKMVGGLIAKNIQYF
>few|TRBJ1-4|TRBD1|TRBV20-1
TGCAGTGCTCCAGGGGGCGGAAAACTGTTTTTT
CSAPGGGKLFF
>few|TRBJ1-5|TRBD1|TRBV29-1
TGCAGCGTTTCACAGGGGATCAATCAGCCCCAGCATTTT
CSVSQGINQPQHF
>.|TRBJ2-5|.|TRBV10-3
TGTGCCATCAGTGATTGGGGAGGCGAGACCCAGTACTTC
CAISDWGGETQYF